Here is one T cell receptor beta chain with its context. These data originate in a study of blood T cell repertoires in COVID-19. Method: immunoSEQ multiplex PCR; TCRdb's copy keeps in-frame clones and lacks some. Of 25,000 to 30,000 clones listed, 89% are singletons. There are 14 residues in the CDR3. The V gene's germline CDR1 is SGHAT and CDR2 FQNNGV. Trimming took 4 bases from V and 4 from J; bases not matched to a gene: 6. The chain combines TRBV11-2 with TRBJ2-7, with 8 bases matching TRBD2. The material sequenced was peripheral blood. This sequence originates from a human donor in a cohort sampled during active COVID-19. The CDR3 DNA is TGTGCCAGCAGCTCGGGACTAGGAAATTACGAGCAGTACTTC. Translating it yields CASSSGLGNYEQYF.